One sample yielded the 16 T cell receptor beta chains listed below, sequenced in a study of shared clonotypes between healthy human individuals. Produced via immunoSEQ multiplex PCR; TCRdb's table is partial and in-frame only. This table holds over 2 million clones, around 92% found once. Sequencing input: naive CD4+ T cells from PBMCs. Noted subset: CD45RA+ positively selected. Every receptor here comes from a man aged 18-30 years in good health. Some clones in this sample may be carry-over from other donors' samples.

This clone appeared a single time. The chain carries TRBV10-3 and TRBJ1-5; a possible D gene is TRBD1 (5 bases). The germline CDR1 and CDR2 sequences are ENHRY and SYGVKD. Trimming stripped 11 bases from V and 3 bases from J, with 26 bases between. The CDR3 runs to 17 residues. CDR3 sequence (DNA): TGTGCCTCGACCGCCGGTGGGGCAGGTGGTTTCAATCAGCCCCAGCATTTT. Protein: CASTAGGAGGFNQPQHF.

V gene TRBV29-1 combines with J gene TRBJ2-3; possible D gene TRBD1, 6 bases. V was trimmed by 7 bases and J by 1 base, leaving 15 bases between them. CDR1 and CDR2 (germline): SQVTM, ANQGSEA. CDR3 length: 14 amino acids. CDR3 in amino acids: CSGKRGSGTDTQYF. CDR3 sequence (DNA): TGCAGCGGGAAAAGGGGGTCAGGCACAGATACGCAGTATTTT.

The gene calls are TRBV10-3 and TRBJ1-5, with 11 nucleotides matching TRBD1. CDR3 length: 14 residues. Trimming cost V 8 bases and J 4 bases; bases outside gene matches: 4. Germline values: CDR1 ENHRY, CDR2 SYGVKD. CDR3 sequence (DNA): TGTGCCATCGGGACAGGGGGTTGGAATCAGCCCCAGCATTTT. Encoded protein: CAIGTGGWNQPQHF.

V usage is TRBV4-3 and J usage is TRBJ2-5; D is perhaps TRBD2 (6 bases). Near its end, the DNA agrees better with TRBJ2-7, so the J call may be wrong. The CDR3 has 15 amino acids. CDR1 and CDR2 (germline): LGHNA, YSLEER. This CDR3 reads CASSQDFRRASEQYF. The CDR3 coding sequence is TGCGCCAGCAGCCAAGATTTCCGGAGGGCCTCCGAGCAGTACTTC.

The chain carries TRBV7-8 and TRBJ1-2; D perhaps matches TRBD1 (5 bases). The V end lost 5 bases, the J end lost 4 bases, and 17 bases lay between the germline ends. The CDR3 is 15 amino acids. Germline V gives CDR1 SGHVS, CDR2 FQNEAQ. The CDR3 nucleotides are TGTGCCAGCAGCCCTAGCGGGACGGGACTCTATGGCTACACCTTC. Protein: CASSPSGTGLYGYTF.

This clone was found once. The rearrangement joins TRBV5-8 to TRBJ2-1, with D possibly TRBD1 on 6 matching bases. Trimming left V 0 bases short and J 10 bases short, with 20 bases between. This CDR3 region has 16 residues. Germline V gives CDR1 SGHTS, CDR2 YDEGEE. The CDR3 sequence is CASSLAFRAGAWEQFF. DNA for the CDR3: TGTGCCAGCAGCTTGGCCTTTCGGGCAGGGGCCTGGGAGCAGTTCTTC.

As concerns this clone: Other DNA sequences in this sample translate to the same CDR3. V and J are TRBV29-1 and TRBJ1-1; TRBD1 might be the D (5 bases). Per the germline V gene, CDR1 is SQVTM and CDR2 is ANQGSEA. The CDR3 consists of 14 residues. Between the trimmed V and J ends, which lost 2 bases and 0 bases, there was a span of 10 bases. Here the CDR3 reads CSVERRQMNTEAFF. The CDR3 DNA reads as TGCAGCGTTGAACGTAGACAGATGAACACTGAAGCTTTCTTT. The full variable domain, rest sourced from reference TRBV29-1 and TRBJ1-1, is SAVISQKPSRDICQRGTSLTIQCQVDSQVTMMFWYRQQPGQSLTLIATANQGSEATYESGFVIDKFPISRPNLTFSTLTVSNMSPEDSSIYLCSVERRQMNTEAFFGQGTRLTVV.

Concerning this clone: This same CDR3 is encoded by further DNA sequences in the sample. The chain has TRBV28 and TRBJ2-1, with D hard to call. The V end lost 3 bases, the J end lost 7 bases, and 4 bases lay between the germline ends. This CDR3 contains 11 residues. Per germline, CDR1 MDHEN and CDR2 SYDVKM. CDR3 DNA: TGTGCCAGCAGTTTCTTTAATGAGCAGTTCTTC. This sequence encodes CASSFFNEQFF. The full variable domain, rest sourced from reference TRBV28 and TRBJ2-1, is DVKVTQSSRYLVKRTGEKVFLECVQDMDHENMFWYRQDPGLGLRLIYFSYDVKMKEKGDIPEGYSVSREKKERFSLILESASTNQTSMYLCASSFFNEQFFGPGTRLTVL.

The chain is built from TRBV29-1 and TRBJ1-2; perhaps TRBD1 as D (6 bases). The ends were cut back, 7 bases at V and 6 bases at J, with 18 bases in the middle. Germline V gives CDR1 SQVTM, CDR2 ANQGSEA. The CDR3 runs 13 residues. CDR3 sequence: CSALRTVKNGYTF. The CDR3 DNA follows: TGCAGCGCCCTACGGACAGTTAAAAATGGCTACACCTTC.

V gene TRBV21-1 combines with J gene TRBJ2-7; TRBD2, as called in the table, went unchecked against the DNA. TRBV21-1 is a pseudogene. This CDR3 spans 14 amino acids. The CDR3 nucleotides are TGTGCCAGCTGGGGGACTAGACGGGGTCACGAGCAGTACTTC. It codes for CASWGTRRGHEQYF.

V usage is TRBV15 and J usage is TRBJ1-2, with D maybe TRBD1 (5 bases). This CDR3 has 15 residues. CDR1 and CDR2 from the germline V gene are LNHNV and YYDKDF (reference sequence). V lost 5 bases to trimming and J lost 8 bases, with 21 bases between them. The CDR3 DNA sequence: TGTGCCACCAGCGACCCCTCGAGGGTCGGGGCGGGCTACACCTTC. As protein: CATSDPSRVGAGYTF.

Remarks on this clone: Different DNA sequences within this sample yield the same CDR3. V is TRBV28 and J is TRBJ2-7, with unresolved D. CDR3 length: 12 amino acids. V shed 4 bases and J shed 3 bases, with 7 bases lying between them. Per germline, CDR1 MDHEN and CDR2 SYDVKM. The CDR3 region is CASSSSLYEQYF. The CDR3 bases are TGTGCCAGCAGTTCCTCCCTCTACGAGCAGTACTTC.

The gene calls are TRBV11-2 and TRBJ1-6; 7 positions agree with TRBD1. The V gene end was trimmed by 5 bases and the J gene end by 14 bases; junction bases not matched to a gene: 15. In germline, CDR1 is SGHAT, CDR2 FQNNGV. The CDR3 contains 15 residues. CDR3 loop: CASSRETGASGSLHF. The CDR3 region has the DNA TGTGCCAGCAGCCGAGAAACAGGGGCAAGTGGGTCCCTCCACTTT.

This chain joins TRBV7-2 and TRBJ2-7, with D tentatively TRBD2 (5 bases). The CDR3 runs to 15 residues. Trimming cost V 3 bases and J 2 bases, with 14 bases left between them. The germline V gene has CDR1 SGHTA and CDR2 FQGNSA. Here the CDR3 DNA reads TGTGCCAGCAGCTTGGGCGGGTGGCGGACCTACGAGCAGTACTTC. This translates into CASSLGGWRTYEQYF.

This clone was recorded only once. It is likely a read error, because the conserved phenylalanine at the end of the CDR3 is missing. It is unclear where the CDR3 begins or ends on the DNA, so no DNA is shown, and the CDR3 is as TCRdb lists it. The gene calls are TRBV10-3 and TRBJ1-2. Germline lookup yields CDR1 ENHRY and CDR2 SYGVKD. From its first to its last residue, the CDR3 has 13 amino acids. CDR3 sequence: CATTESGFNPILV.

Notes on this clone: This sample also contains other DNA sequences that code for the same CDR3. Here the CDR3 DNA reads TGTGCCAGCAGCCGCCGAGCCCAAGAGACCCAGTACTTC. This gives the protein CASSRRAQETQYF. The chain has TRBV7-3 and TRBJ2-5; D gene unclear. From germline, CDR1 is SGHTA and CDR2 FQGTGA. This CDR3 has 13 residues. Trimming took off 5 bases at V and 1 base at J, with 8 bases between the two ends.